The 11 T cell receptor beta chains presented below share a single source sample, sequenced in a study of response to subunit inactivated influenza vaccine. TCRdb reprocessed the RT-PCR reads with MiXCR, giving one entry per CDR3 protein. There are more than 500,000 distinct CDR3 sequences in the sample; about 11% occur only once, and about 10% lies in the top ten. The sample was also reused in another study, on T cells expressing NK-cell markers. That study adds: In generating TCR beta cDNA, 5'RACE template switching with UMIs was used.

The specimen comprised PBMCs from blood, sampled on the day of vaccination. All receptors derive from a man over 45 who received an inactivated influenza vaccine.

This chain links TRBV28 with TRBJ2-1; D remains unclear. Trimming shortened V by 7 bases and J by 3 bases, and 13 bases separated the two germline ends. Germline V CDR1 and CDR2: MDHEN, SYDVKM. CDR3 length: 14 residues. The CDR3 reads CASNRVGDYNEQFF. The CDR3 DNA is TGTGCCAGCAACCGGGTCGGAGACTACAATGAGCAGTTCTTC.

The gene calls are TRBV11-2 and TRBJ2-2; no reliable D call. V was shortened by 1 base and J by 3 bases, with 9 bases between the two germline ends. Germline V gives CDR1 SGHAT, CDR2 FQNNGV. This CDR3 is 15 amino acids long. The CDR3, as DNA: TGTGCCAGCAGCTTAGTGGGGTTACACACCGGGGAGCTGTTTTTT. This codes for CASSLVGLHTGELFF.

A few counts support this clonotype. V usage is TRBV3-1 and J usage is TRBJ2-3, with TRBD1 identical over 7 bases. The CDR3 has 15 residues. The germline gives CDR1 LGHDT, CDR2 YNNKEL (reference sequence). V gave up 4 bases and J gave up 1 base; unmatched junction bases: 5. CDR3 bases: TGTGCCAGCAGCCGGGGTACAGGGGGCACAGATACGCAGTATTTT. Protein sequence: CASSRGTGGTDTQYF.

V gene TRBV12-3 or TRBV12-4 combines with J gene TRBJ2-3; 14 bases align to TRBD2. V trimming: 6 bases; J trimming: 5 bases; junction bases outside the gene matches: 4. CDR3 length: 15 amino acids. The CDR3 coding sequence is TGTGCCAGCAGGATGACTAGCGGGGGGGGAGATACGCAGTATTTT. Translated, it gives CASRMTSGGGDTQYF.

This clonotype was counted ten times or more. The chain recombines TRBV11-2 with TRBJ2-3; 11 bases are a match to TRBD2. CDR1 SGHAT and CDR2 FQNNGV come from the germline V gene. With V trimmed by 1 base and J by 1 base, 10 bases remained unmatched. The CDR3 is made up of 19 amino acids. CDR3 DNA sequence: TGTGCCAGCAGCTTAGTAATGAGAGGGACTAGCGGCCGCACAGATACGCAGTATTTT. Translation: CASSLVMRGTSGRTDTQYF.

CDR3 bases: TGTGCCAGCAGTTTGGGTTTCTTCGGGACTAGCGGGAGGGCCGGTGCAGATACGCAGTATTTT. Amino acid sequence: CASSLGFFGTSGRAGADTQYF. V usage is TRBV28 and J usage is TRBJ2-3; the match to TRBD2 covers 16 bases. Per germline, CDR1 MDHEN and CDR2 SYDVKM. The CDR3 extends over 21 amino acids. V was pared by 3 bases and J by 4 bases, with 16 bases of the junction left unmatched. Full variable domain (missing parts from reference TRBV28 and TRBJ2-3): DVKVTQSSRYLVKRTGEKVFLECVQDMDHENMFWYRQDPGLGLRLIYFSYDVKMKEKGDIPEGYSVSREKKERFSLILESASTNQTSMYLCASSLGFFGTSGRAGADTQYFGPGTRLTVL.

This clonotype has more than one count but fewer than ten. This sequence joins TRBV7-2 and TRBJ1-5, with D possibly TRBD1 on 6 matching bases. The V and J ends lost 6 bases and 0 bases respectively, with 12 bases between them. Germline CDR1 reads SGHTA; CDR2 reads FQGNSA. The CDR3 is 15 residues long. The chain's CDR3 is CASRPGQYSNQPQHF. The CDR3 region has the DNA TGTGCCAGCAGACCAGGACAGTATAGCAATCAGCCCCAGCATTTT.

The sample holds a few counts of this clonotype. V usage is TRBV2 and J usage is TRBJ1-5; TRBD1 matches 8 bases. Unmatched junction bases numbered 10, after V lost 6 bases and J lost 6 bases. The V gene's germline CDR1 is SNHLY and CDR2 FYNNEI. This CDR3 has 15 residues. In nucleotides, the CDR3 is TGTGCCAGCAGCGGCGGACAGGGTCGGCCTCAGCCCCAGCATTTT. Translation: CASSGGQGRPQPQHF.

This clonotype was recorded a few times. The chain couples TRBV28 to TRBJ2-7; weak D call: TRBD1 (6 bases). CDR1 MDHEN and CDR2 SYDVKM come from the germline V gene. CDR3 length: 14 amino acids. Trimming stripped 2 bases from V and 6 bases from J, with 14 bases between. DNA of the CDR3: TGTGCCAGCAGTTTACGGGGACAAAAAAGCGAGCAGTACTTC. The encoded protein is CASSLRGQKSEQYF. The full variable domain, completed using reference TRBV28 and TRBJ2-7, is DVKVTQSSRYLVKRTGEKVFLECVQDMDHENMFWYRQDPGLGLRLIYFSYDVKMKEKGDIPEGYSVSREKKERFSLILESASTNQTSMYLCASSLRGQKSEQYFGPGTRLTVT.

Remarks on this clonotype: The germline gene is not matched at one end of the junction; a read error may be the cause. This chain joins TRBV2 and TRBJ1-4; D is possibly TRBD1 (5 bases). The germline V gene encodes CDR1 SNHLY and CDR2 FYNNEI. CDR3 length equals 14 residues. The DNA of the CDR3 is TGTGCCAGCAATGAAGGGGCTCAGGAAGAAAAACTGTTTTTT. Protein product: CASNEGAQEEKLFF. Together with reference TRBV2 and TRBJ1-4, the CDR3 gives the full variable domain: EPEVTQTPSHQVTQMGQEVILRCVPISNHLYFYWYRQILGQKVEFLVSFYNNEISEKSEIFDDQFSVERPDGSNFTLKIRSTKLEDSAMYFCASNEGAQEEKLFFGSGTQLSVL.

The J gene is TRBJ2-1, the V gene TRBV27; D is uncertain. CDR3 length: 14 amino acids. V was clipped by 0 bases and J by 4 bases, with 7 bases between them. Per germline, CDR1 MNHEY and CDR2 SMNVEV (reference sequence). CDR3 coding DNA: TGTGCCAGCAGTTTATCGGTGGGGTACAATGAGCAGTTCTTC. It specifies CASSLSVGYNEQFF.